A single sample gave rise to the 32 T cell receptor beta chains below, sequenced in a study of cytomegalovirus exposure and HLA in healthy donors. PCR involved 60 Vbeta and 13 Jbeta primers. Only in-frame clones appear in the TCRdb table, and some are missing; sequencing was by immunoSEQ multiplex PCR. The table records approximately 81,000 clones, about four fifths of them present only once. The sample taken for sequencing was PBMCs. These receptors were obtained from a woman between 50 and 59 years old in good health and CMV-seronegative.

The J gene is TRBJ2-1, the V gene TRBV7-3; 7 bases line up with TRBD2. This CDR3 has 15 amino acids. Germline CDR1 reads SGHTA; CDR2 reads FQGTGA. Losses at the gene ends were 2 bases for V and 4 bases for J; bases not matched to a gene: 5. The CDR3 loop reads CASSLWSGGYNEQFF. The CDR3 DNA reads as TGTGCCAGCAGCTTATGGTCGGGGGGTTACAATGAGCAGTTCTTC.

The chain recombines TRBV4-3 with TRBJ2-2, with D unclear. Trimming removed 2 bases from V and 1 base from J, with 8 bases in between. The CDR3 extends over 15 amino acids. Germline V gives CDR1 LGHNA, CDR2 YSLEER. The DNA of the CDR3 is TGCGCCAGCAGCCAAAATCCGGTGAACACCGGGGAGCTGTTTTTT. It encodes CASSQNPVNTGELFF.

V and J are TRBV10-1 and TRBJ2-1; TRBD2 matches 9 bases. The germline V gene has CDR1 WNHNN and CDR2 SYGVQD (reference sequence). Germline trimming cut 6 bases from V and 2 bases from J; bases unmatched to any gene: 11. This CDR3 has 17 amino acids. The CDR3 DNA reads as TGCGCCAGCAGCATGAGATGGGGCGGGGGGGCCTACAATGAGCAGTTCTTC. Protein product: CASSMRWGGGAYNEQFF.

The chain uses TRBV28 and TRBJ2-7; TRBD2 matches 8 bases. V lost 2 bases to trimming and J lost 3 bases; unmatched junction nucleotides: 6. This CDR3 comprises 15 residues. The germline CDR1 and CDR2 sequences are MDHEN and SYDVKM. The CDR3 sequence: CASSLRAGGRYEQYF. CDR3 coding DNA: TGTGCCAGCAGTTTAAGGGCGGGGGGTCGCTACGAGCAGTACTTC.

This clone has only one observation. The J gene is TRBJ2-7, the V gene TRBV6-5; TRBD1 agrees at 8 bases. Germline CDR1 and CDR2: MNHEY and SVGAGI. The CDR3 is 15 residues long. V trimming: 2 bases; J trimming: 4 bases; junction bases outside the gene matches: 7. The CDR3 spells CASSYGPGGMYEQYF. For the CDR3, the DNA is TGTGCCAGCAGTTACGGGCCAGGGGGCATGTACGAGCAGTACTTC.

This clone was seen more than once but under ten times. The J gene is TRBJ2-5, the V gene TRBV29-1; weak D call: TRBD1 (5 bases). The CDR3 sequence is 14 residues long. Trimming pared 4 bases from V and 0 bases from J, leaving 12 bases between. CDR1 SQVTM and CDR2 ANQGSEA come from the germline V gene. CDR3 sequence (DNA): TGCAGCGTTGTAATAATGGACAACCAAGAGACCCAGTACTTC. It encodes CSVVIMDNQETQYF.

This clone has just a few counts. This rearrangement joins TRBV11-2 to TRBJ1-6, with a weak D call TRBD1 (5 bases). The germline V gene encodes CDR1 SGHAT and CDR2 FQNNGV. The length of the CDR3 is 18 residues. V gave up 1 base and J gave up 5 bases, with 18 bases separating them. CDR3 sequence reads: CASSLGGALRRDNSPLHF. The CDR3 DNA reads as TGTGCCAGCAGCTTAGGCGGGGCACTCCGGCGGGATAATTCACCCCTCCACTTT.

This chain joins TRBV6-5 and TRBJ2-3; tentative D call: TRBD2 (6 bases). The germline CDR1 and CDR2 sequences are MNHEY and SVGAGI. Trimming removed 7 bases at V and 2 bases at J, with 13 bases between. The CDR3 is 14 amino acids. The CDR3 DNA reads as TGTGCCAGCAAAGGTCCTAGCGACACAGATACGCAGTATTTT. As protein: CASKGPSDTDTQYF.

V and J are TRBV6-1 and TRBJ2-7, with D unresolved. V was clipped by 7 bases and J by 3 bases, with 13 bases between them. CDR3 size: 13 residues. Germline lookup yields CDR1 MNHNS and CDR2 SASEGT. The CDR3 sequence: CASISATFYEQYF. The CDR3 nucleotides are TGTGCCAGCATTAGTGCCACTTTCTACGAGCAGTACTTC.

The chain carries TRBV30 and TRBJ1-2, with D tentatively TRBD1 (5 bases). Trimming stripped 4 bases from V and 4 bases from J, with 13 bases between. The germline V gene encodes CDR1 GTSNPN and CDR2 SVGIG (reference sequence). This CDR3 comprises 13 residues. The CDR3 DNA is TGTGCCTGGACGGCGGGGCCTGGCTATGGCTACACCTTC. Its protein product is CAWTAGPGYGYTF. Full variable domain (rest looked up from reference TRBV30 and TRBJ1-2): SQTIHQWPATLVQPVGSPLSLECTVEGTSNPNLYWYRQAAGRGLQLLFYSVGIGQISSEVPQNLSASRPQDRQFILSSKKLLLSDSGFYLCAWTAGPGYGYTFGSGTRLTVV.

V usage is TRBV30 and J usage is TRBJ1-2, with D unclear. CDR1 and CDR2 from the germline V gene are GTSNPN and SVGIG (reference sequence). The CDR3 consists of 12 residues. V gave up 5 bases and J gave up 8 bases, with 15 bases separating them. The CDR3 DNA reads TGTGCCTGGCGTCAGTCGAATAACGGCTACACCTTC. This sequence encodes CAWRQSNNGYTF.

V usage is TRBV15 and J usage is TRBJ1-1; 9 bases line up with TRBD1. Looked up from germline, CDR1 is LNHNV and CDR2 is YYDKDF (reference sequence). V dropped 7 bases and J dropped 0; count of bases not matched to a gene: 12. CDR3 length: 17 residues. The CDR3 loop is CATKVEGQGLLNTEAFF. In DNA form, the CDR3 reads TGTGCCACCAAAGTCGAGGGACAGGGCCTTTTGAACACTGAAGCTTTCTTT.

This chain links TRBV28 with TRBJ1-5; no clear D gene. V lost 5 bases to trimming and J lost 1 base, with 18 bases between them. Per germline, CDR1 MDHEN and CDR2 SYDVKM. The CDR3 contains 17 residues. The CDR3 protein is CASSLPPRVRSNQPQHF. The DNA of the CDR3 is TGTGCCAGCAGTCTGCCCCCGCGCGTCCGGAGCAATCAGCCCCAGCATTTT. The full variable domain, completed using reference TRBV28 and TRBJ1-5, is DVKVTQSSRYLVKRTGEKVFLECVQDMDHENMFWYRQDPGLGLRLIYFSYDVKMKEKGDIPEGYSVSREKKERFSLILESASTNQTSMYLCASSLPPRVRSNQPQHFGDGTRLSIL.

This clone was observed once. The V and J genes are TRBV19 and TRBJ2-7; tentatively, D is TRBD2 (7 bases). The ends were cut back, 0 bases at V and 3 bases at J, with 12 bases in the middle. Germline assignment: CDR1 LNHDA and CDR2 SQIVND (reference sequence). The CDR3 runs 15 residues. The CDR3 sequence is CASSIDRGAIYEQYF. As DNA, the CDR3 is TGTGCCAGTAGTATAGATCGGGGGGCGATCTACGAGCAGTACTTC.

J is TRBJ2-5 and V is TRBV25-1, with a weak D call TRBD2 (6 bases). Germline loops: CDR1 MGHDK, CDR2 SYGVNS. V was pared by 3 bases and J by 4 bases, with 18 bases between. The CDR3 is 16 amino acids. This CDR3 reads CASSEPSGEWGETQYF. The CDR3 bases are TGTGCCAGCAGTGAGCCCTCGGGGGAGTGGGGAGAGACCCAGTACTTC.

For the CDR3, the DNA is TGTGCCAGCAGTACAGGGGTAAATGGGGCCAACGTCCTGACTTTC. This translates into CASSTGVNGANVLTF. The chain uses TRBV7-9 and TRBJ2-6; TRBD1 aligns across 7 bases. CDR1 is SEHNR and CDR2 is FQNEAQ in the germline V gene (reference sequence). This CDR3 comprises 15 residues. The ends lost 6 bases at V and 3 bases at J; junction bases unmatched: 5. Variable domain in full (rest from reference TRBV7-9 and TRBJ2-6): DTGVSQNPRHKITKRGQNVTFRCDPISEHNRLYWYRQTLGQGPEFLTYFQNEAQLEKSRLLSDRFSAERPKGSFSTLEIQRTEQGDSAMYLCASSTGVNGANVLTFGAGSRLTVL.

This chain uses TRBV5-6 with TRBJ2-3; 8 nucleotides align to TRBD1. The CDR3 contains 15 residues. V shed 3 bases and J 7 bases; nucleotides not matched to a gene: 10. Germline loops: CDR1 SGHDT, CDR2 YYEEEE. CDR3 nucleotides: TGTGCCAGCAGCTCCATAGGGACAGGCAAACATACGCAGTATTTT. It translates to CASSSIGTGKHTQYF. Full variable domain (missing parts from reference TRBV5-6 and TRBJ2-3): DAGVTQSPTHLIKTRGQQVTLRCSPKSGHDTVSWYQQALGQGPQFIFQYYEEEERQRGNFPDRFSGHQFPNYSSELNVNALLLGDSALYLCASSSIGTGKHTQYFGPGTRLTVL.

The J gene is TRBJ2-1, the V gene TRBV19, with 12 bases that match TRBD2. The CDR3 is made up of 16 amino acids. The J segment lost 6 bases and the V segment lost 3 bases, leaving 6 bases of the junction unmatched. CDR1 is LNHDA, CDR2 SQIVND, per germline (reference sequence). CDR3 sequence: CASSISLAGGGNEQFF. The CDR3 coding sequence is TGTGCCAGTAGTATCTCTCTAGCGGGAGGGGGCAATGAGCAGTTCTTC.

This clone was counted a single time. J is TRBJ2-3 and V is TRBV7-2, with 8 bases aligning to TRBD2. This CDR3 comprises 15 residues. V dropped 5 bases and J dropped 0; count of bases not matched to a gene: 4. The germline V gene encodes CDR1 SGHTA and CDR2 FQGNSA. CDR3 sequence reads: CASSPERGSTDTQYF. DNA of the CDR3: TGTGCCAGCAGCCCGGAGCGGGGGAGCACAGATACGCAGTATTTT. The full variable domain, completed using reference TRBV7-2 and TRBJ2-3, is GAGVSQSPSNKVTEKGKDVELRCDPISGHTALYWYRQSLGQGLEFLIYFQGNSAPDKSGLPSDRFSAERTGGSVSTLTIQRTQQEDSAVYLCASSPERGSTDTQYFGPGTRLTVL.

A note on this clone: Other DNA sequences in this specimen translate into the identical CDR3. The rearrangement joins TRBV7-9 to TRBJ2-7; 7 bases align to TRBD1. This CDR3 spans 14 amino acids. V was clipped by 2 bases and J by 5 bases; unmatched bases: 6. The germline V gene encodes CDR1 SEHNR and CDR2 FQNEAQ (reference sequence). The CDR3 spells CASSLSSRGNEQYF. CDR3 sequence (DNA): TGTGCCAGCAGCTTATCAAGCAGGGGGAACGAGCAGTACTTC.

The rearrangement uses TRBV29-1 and TRBJ2-7; 9 positions agree with TRBD1. V trimming: 7 bases; J trimming: 2 bases; junction bases outside the gene matches: 6. This CDR3 contains 13 residues. Germline loops: CDR1 SQVTM, CDR2 ANQGSEA. The DNA of the CDR3 is TGCAGCGCGGGACAGGGAACGACCTACGAGCAGTACTTC. Translated: CSAGQGTTYEQYF.

The chain recombines TRBV11-1 with TRBJ1-1; the D gene is possibly TRBD1 (5 bases). CDR3 length: 13 amino acids. Trimming took 1 base from V and 6 from J, leaving 9 bases between them. In germline, CDR1 is SGHAT, CDR2 FQDESV (reference sequence). The CDR3 nucleotides are TGTGCCAGCAGCTTAGATGGGGCCCCTGAAGCTTTCTTT. As protein: CASSLDGAPEAFF.

The chain recombines TRBV27 with TRBJ2-7; perhaps TRBD1 as D (6 bases). The germline V and J ends were trimmed by 4 bases and 6 bases, with 13 bases remaining between them. Germline V gives CDR1 MNHEY, CDR2 SMNVEV (reference sequence). The CDR3 sequence is 13 residues long. The CDR3 bases are TGTGCCAGCAGTTATCCGGGACACACCGAGCAGTACTTC. Protein sequence: CASSYPGHTEQYF.

This clone occurred once. The chain combines TRBV4-2 with TRBJ2-3; TRBD2 agrees at 10 bases. This CDR3 region has 17 residues. The V gene's germline CDR1 is LGHNA and CDR2 YNFKEQ. V lost 0 bases to trimming and J lost 2 bases; unmatched junction nucleotides: 5. CDR3 nucleotide sequence: TGTGCCAGCAGCCAAGAGGGGACTAGCGTTCACACAGATACGCAGTATTTT. Translated, it gives CASSQEGTSVHTDTQYF.

This rearrangement joins TRBV15 to TRBJ1-1; D unresolved. This CDR3 has 12 amino acids. Looked up from germline, CDR1 is LNHNV and CDR2 is YYDKDF (reference sequence). Trimming left V 5 bases short and J 3 bases short, with 7 bases between. CDR3 region: CATSEIDTEAFF. CDR3 DNA sequence: TGTGCCACCAGCGAGATTGACACTGAAGCTTTCTTT.

J is TRBJ1-1 and V is TRBV13; no definite D call. V was pared by 0 bases and J by 0 bases, with 5 bases between. The CDR3 spans 14 residues. Germline V lookup: CDR1 PRHDT, CDR2 FYEKMQ (reference sequence). CDR3 sequence reads: CASSLGQVNTEAFF. CDR3 bases: TGTGCCAGCAGCTTAGGGCAGGTGAACACTGAAGCTTTCTTT. Complete variable domain (other parts from reference TRBV13 and TRBJ1-1): AAGVIQSPRHLIKEKRETATLKCYPIPRHDTVYWYQQGPGQDPQFLISFYEKMQSDKGSIPDRFSAQQFSDYHSELNMSSLELGDSALYFCASSLGQVNTEAFFGQGTRLTVV.

The chain joins TRBV9 to TRBJ1-2, with 8 bases fitting TRBD1. Trimming cost V 2 bases and J 4 bases; bases outside gene matches: 7. The germline V gene has CDR1 SGDLS and CDR2 YYNGEE. The CDR3 loop spans 15 amino acids. CDR3 nucleotide sequence: TGTGCCAGCAGCGTCAGTAGCAGGGGGCTCTATGGCTACACCTTC. Protein sequence: CASSVSSRGLYGYTF.

The CDR3 reads CASTTTGNTEAFF. CDR3 in DNA: TGTGCCAGCACCACGACAGGGAACACTGAAGCTTTCTTT. This sequence joins TRBV27 and TRBJ1-1, with D possibly TRBD1 on 6 matching bases. V lost 7 bases to trimming and J lost 1 base, with 10 bases between them. CDR1 and CDR2 (germline): MNHEY, SMNVEV (reference sequence). The CDR3 length is 13 residues.

V gene TRBV6-6 combines with J gene TRBJ1-2, with D uncertain. In germline, CDR1 is MNHNY, CDR2 SVGAGI (reference sequence). The V end lost 5 bases, the J end lost 4 bases, and 11 bases lay between the germline ends. CDR3 length: 13 residues. The CDR3 reads CASSAAASYGYTF. CDR3 coding DNA: TGTGCCAGCAGTGCTGCGGCCAGCTATGGCTACACCTTC.

V gene TRBV29-1 combines with J gene TRBJ1-1; possibly TRBD1 for D (6 bases). Trimming cost V 5 bases and J 5 bases, with 24 bases left between them. Looked up from germline, CDR1 is SQVTM and CDR2 is ANQGSEA. The CDR3 sequence is 16 residues long. For the CDR3, the DNA is TGCAGCGTTCGGTTGGGGGGGCCCTCTACTGGGACTGAAGCTTTCTTT. Its translation is CSVRLGGPSTGTEAFF.

The CDR3 nucleotides read TGTGCCTGGAGCCATCCAGGGGGAACTGAAGCTTTCTTT. Protein sequence: CAWSHPGGTEAFF. The chain uses TRBV30 and TRBJ1-1; 7 bases are shared with TRBD1. The V gene end was trimmed by 3 bases and the J gene end by 5 bases; junction bases not matched to a gene: 6. In germline, CDR1 is GTSNPN, CDR2 SVGIG (reference sequence). The CDR3 length is 13 residues.

This clone was counted a single time. V gene TRBV2 combines with J gene TRBJ1-1, with unresolved D. V lost 4 bases to trimming and J lost 7 bases, with 4 bases between them. The CDR3 runs 10 residues. The germline gives CDR1 SNHLY, CDR2 FYNNEI. CDR3 residues: CASSALEAFF. For the CDR3, the DNA is TGTGCCAGCAGTGCCCTTGAAGCTTTCTTT.